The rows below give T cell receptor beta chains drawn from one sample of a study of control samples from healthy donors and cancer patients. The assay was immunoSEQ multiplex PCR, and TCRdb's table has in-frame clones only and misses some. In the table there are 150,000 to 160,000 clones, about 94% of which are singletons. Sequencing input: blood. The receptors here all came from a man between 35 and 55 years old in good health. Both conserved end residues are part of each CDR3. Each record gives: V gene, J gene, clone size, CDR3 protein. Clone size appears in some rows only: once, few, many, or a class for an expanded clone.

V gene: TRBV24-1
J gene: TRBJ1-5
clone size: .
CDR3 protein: CATRKGQGPDSNQPQHF

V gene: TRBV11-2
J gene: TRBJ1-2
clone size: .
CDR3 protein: CASSLARQGSDGYTF

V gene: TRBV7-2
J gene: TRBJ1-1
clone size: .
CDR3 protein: CASSSQGGHTEAFF

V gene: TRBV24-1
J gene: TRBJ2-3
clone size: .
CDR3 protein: CATSDPGGTTDTQYF

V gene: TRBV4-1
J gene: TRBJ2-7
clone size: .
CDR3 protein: CASGTGDYEQYF

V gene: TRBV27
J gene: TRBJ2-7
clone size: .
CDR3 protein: CASSSPGTGKYEQYF

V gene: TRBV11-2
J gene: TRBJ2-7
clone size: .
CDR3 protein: CASSSDRAPSYEQYF

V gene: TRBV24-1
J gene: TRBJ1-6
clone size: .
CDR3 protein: CATSDWRTPEGSYNSPLHF

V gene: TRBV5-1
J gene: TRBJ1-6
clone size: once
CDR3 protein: CASPNPQGLVSPLHF

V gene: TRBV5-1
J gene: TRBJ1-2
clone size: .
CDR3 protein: CASSLAQGASGYGYTF

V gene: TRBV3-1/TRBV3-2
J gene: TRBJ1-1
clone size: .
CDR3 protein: CASSQGPGGPNTEAFF

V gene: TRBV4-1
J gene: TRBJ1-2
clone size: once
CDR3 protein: CASSQVSGGGYTF

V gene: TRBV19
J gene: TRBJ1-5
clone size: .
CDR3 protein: CASRTSGAAGQPQHF

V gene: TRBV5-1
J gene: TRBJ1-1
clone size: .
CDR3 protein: CASSLVGATEAFF

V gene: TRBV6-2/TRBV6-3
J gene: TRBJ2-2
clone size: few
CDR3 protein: CASSYSGGDTGELFF

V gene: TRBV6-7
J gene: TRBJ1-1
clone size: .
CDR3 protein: CASTYGEAFF

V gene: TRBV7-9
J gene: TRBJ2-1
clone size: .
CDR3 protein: CASSRSYNEQFF

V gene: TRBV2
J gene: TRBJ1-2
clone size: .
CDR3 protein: CASRIGQTNYGYTF

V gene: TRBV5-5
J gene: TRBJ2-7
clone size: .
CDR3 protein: CASSLVSSGDYEQYF

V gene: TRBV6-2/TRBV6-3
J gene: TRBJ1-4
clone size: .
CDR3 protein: CASSANGEPREKLFF

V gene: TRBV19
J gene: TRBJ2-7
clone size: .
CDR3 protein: CASSSRTGGYEQYF

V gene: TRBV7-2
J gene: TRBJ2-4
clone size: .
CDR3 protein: CASSLQGALAKNIQYF

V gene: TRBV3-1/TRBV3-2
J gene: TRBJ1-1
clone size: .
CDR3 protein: CASSQGWGGTEAFF

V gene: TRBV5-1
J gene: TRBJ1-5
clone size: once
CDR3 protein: CASSLVRDRGGRSNQPQHF

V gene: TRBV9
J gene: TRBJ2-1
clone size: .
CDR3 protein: CASSPQPASRLNEQFF

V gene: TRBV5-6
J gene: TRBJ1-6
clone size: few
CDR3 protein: CASSLAGRTSPLHF

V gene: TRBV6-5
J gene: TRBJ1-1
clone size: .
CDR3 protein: CASSYSIGTVNTEAFF

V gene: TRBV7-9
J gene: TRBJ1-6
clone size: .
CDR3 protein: CASSPDNSPLHF

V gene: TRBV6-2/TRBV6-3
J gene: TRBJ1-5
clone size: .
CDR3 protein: CASSYMAGEGDQPQHF

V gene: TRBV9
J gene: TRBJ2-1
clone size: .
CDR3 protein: CASSVAPNEQFF

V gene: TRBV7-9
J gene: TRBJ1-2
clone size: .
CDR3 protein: CASSRGTAGYTF

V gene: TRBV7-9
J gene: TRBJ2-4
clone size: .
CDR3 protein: CASGLQAAKNIQYF

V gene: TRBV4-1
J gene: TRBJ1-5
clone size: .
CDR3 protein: CASSPDKYNQPQHF

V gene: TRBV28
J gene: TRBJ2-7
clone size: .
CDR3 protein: CASSFFGTGKNEQYF

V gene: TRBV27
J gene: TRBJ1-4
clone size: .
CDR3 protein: CASRRTWRTNEKLFF

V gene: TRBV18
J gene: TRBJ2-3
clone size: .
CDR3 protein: CASSPQSSGDTQYF

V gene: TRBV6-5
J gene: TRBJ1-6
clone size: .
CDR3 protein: CASSPSSYNSPLHF

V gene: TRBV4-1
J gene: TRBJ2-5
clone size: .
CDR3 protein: CASSPDRGETQYF

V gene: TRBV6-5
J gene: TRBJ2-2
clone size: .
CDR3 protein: CASSYSRAGELFF

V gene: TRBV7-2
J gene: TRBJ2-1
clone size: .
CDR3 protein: CASSFSTGAYNEQFF

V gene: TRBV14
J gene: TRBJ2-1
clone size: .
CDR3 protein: CASSQGGGWEQFF

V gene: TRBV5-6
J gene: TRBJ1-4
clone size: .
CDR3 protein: CASSRTLSNEKLFF

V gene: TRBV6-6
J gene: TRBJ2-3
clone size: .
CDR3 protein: CASSYTSSPNTQYF

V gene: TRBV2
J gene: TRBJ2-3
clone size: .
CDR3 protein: CVPASGGSTDTQYF

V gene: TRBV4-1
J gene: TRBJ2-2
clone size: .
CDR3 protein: CASSQDLRVTGELFF

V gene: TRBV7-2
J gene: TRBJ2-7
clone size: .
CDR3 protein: CASSSGAAPYEQYF

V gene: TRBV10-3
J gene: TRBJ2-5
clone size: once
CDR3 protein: CAISETGVQETQYF

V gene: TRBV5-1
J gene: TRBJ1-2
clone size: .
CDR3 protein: CASSEDRGGYGYTF

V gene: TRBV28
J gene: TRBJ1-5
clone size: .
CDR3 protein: CASSLGTGGNQPQHF

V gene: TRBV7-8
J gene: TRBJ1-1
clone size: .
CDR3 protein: CASSLGARYTEAFF

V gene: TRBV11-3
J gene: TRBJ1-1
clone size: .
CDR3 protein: CASSPIAGAEAFF